These T cell receptor beta chains were read from a single sample in a study of cytomegalovirus exposure and HLA in healthy donors. Profiling relied on immunoSEQ multiplex PCR, and the TCRdb table lists in-frame clones only, not all of them. The table shows fewer than 150,000 clones, with about 80% occurring only once. Source material: PBMCs. These receptors all come from a man aged 25 to 40 in good health. The CDR3 runs from the conserved cysteine through the conserved F or W. A D gene is named only where the DNA matches it firmly. Rows may omit the clone size; those that give it use once, few, many or a size class.

j_call,d_call,v_call,clone_size,cdr3_aa,cdr3_nt
TRBJ1-4,TRBD1,TRBV18,-,CASLGTGGEKLFF,TGTGCCAGCTTGGGAACAGGGGGCGAAAAACTGTTTTTT
TRBJ2-7,TRBD1,TRBV13,-,CASSLGTGGSSYEQYF,TGTGCCAGCAGCTTGGGAACAGGGGGGTCCTCCTACGAGCAGTACTTC
TRBJ2-5,TRBD2,TRBV6-6,-,CASSSPGGVETQYF,TGTGCCAGCAGTTCACCGGGAGGAGTGGAGACCCAGTACTTC
TRBJ1-1,-,TRBV7-9,-,CASRIAEGTEAFF,TGTGCCAGCAGGATAGCGGAGGGGACTGAAGCTTTCTTT
TRBJ1-2,-,TRBV6-6,-,CASSYSTSTNYGYTF,TGTGCCAGCAGTTACTCGACTTCTACTAACTATGGCTACACCTTC
TRBJ2-1,TRBD2,TRBV29-1,few,CSVEVLAGGSYNEQFF,TGCAGCGTTGAAGTCCTAGCGGGAGGGTCCTACAATGAGCAGTTCTTC
TRBJ2-2,-,TRBV18,-,CATLLGTNTGELFF,TGTGCCACCCTGCTCGGGACGAACACCGGGGAGCTGTTTTTT
TRBJ1-2,-,TRBV19,-,CASSMQGGYGYTF,TGTGCCAGTAGTATGCAGGGTGGCTATGGCTACACCTTC
TRBJ1-1,TRBD1,TRBV7-3,few,CASSRDRGREAFF,TGTGCCAGCAGCAGGGACAGGGGGCGAGAAGCTTTCTTT
TRBJ2-2,TRBD1,TRBV29-1,-,CSVVRAGGQTGELFF,TGCAGCGTTGTTCGGGCAGGGGGCCAAACCGGGGAGCTGTTTTTT
TRBJ2-2,-,TRBV2,few,CASRGEASTGELFF,TGTGCCAGCAGGGGAGAGGCTTCCACCGGGGAGCTGTTTTTT
TRBJ2-3,TRBD2,TRBV10-2,-,CASSSGRVDTQYF,TGCGCCAGCAGCAGCGGGAGAGTCGATACGCAGTATTTT